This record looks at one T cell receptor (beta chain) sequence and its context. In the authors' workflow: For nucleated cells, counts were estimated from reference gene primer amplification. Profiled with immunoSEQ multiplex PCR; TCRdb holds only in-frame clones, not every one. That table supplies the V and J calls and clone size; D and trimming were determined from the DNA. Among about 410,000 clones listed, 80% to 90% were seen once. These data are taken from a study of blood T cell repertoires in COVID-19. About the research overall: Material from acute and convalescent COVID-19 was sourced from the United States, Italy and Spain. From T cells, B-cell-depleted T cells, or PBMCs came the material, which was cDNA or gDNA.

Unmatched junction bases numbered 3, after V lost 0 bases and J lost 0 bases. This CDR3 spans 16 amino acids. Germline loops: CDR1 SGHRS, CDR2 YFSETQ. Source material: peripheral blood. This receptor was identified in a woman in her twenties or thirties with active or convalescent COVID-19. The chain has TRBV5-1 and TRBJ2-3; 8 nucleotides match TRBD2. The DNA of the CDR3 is TGCGCCAGCAGCTTGGCGCCTAGCGGGAGCACAGATACGCAGTATTTT. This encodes CASSLAPSGSTDTQYF.